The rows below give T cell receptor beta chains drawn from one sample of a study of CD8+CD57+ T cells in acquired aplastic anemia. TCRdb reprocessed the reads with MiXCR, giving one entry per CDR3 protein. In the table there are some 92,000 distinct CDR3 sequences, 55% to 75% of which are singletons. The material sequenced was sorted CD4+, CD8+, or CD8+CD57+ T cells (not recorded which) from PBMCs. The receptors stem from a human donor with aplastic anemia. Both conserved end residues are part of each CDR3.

CASSWDSQETQYF,TRBV7-2
CAISEGQGGNQPQHF,TRBV10-3
CAISGTSGGRETQYF,TRBV10-3
CSVVITDTQYF,TRBV29-1
CASSQDERWEQYF,TRBV7-8
CASGQTNTGELVF,TRBV2
CASSASRTGGAGYTF,TRBV25-1
CAIRSEGLGGSALHF,TRBV10-3
CATSDYLGGYTF,TRBV24-1
CASSYSGGDQETQYF,TRBV6-5
CASSDGTGLNYGYTF,TRBV2
CASGPGLGNTEAFF,TRBV10-2
CSARRQMEGYTF,TRBV20-1
CASSLGTKETQYF,TRBV5-4
CASSHGRGIQPQHF,TRBV3-1
CASSENGTSTHF,TRBV10-1
CSARAGTGGTQYF,TRBV20-1
CAISESSGAPFNEQYF,TRBV10-3
CSARDPEGYYNSPLHF,TRBV20-1
CASSPLPAAYEQYF,TRBV6-1
CSGDPGTGYEQYF,TRBV20-1
CATAYSGANVLTF,TRBV24-1
CSARGTGEEEGYTF,TRBV20-1
CASSDTGGHGELFF,TRBV27
CASSDPRGDEKLLF,TRBV25-1
CATSRDLGGATNEKLFF,TRBV15
CAGGTDYGYTF,TRBV10-3
CASRTPGGSHYEQYF,TRBV19
CAISGEAGSDEQYF,TRBV10-3
CAISEYGLAGDEQYF,TRBV10-3
CASSVLGEVETQYF,TRBV2
CASSLTLGNTIYF,TRBV7-9
CASSIAEARTGELFF,TRBV19
CASSIDPGTGANGYTF,TRBV19
CSARNRNYGYTF,TRBV20-1
CASRKGGYGYTF,TRBV2
CASSVQTNSPLHF,TRBV10-1